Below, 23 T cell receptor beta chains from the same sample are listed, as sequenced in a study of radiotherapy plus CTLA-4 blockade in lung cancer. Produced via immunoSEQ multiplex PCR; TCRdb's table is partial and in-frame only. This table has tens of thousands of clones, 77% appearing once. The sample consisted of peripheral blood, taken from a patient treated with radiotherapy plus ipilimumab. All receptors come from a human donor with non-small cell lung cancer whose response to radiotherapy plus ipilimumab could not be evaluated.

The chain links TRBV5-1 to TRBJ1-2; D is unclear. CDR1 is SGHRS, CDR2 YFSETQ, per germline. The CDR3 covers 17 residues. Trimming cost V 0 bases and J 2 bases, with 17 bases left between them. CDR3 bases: TGCGCCAGCAGCTTGGAAGGAGACGGCTGGGAGAACTATGGCTACACCTTC. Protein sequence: CASSLEGDGWENYGYTF.

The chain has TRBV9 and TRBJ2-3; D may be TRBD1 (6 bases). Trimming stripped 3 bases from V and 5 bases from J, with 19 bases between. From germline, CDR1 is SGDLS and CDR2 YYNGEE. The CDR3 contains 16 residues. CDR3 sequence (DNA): TGTGCCAGCAGCGACCCAGGGGCCCCGAGTGGAGATACGCAGTATTTT. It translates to CASSDPGAPSGDTQYF.

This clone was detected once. In DNA form, the CDR3 reads TGTGCCAGCTCACCCGGGACAGGGGATGGTGAGCAGTTCTTC. This translates into CASSPGTGDGEQFF. This sequence joins TRBV18 and TRBJ2-1; 10 positions agree with TRBD1. The germline V gene has CDR1 KGHSH and CDR2 LQKENI. V shed 3 bases, J shed 9 bases, and the junction held 5 bases outside the gene matches. The CDR3 runs to 14 residues. Supplemented by reference TRBV18 and TRBJ2-1, the full variable domain reads NAGVMQNPRHLVRRRGQEARLRCSPMKGHSHVYWYRQLPEEGLKFMVYLQKENIIDESGMPKERFSAEFPKEGPSILRIQQVVRGDSAAYFCASSPGTGDGEQFFGPGTRLTVL.

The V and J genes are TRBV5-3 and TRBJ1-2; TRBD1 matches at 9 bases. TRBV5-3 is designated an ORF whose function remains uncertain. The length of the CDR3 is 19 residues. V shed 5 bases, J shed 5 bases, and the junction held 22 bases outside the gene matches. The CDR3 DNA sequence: TGTGCCAGAAGGCCCACAGGACAGGGGCCGATAGGGGGCCGATATGGCTACACCTTC. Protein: CARRPTGQGPIGGRYGYTF.

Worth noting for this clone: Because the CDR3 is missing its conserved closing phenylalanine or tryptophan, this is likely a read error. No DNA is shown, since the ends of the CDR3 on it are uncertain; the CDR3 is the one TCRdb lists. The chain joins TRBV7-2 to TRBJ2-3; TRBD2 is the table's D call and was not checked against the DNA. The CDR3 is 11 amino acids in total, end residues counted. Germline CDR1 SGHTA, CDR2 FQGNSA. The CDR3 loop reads CASSLMTRWEL.

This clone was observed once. The CDR3 here is CASSPTGGLGQNTEAFF. The CDR3 nucleotides are TGTGCCAGCTCACCCACAGGGGGCCTTGGGCAGAACACTGAAGCTTTCTTT. The chain uses TRBV18 and TRBJ1-1, with 9 bases lining up with TRBD1. Germline CDR1 reads KGHSH; CDR2 reads LQKENI. Trimming removed 3 bases from V and 1 base from J; junction bases left unmatched: 9. CDR3 length: 17 amino acids. The full variable domain, rest sourced from reference TRBV18 and TRBJ1-1, is NAGVMQNPRHLVRRRGQEARLRCSPMKGHSHVYWYRQLPEEGLKFMVYLQKENIIDESGMPKERFSAEFPKEGPSILRIQQVVRGDSAAYFCASSPTGGLGQNTEAFFGQGTRLTVV.

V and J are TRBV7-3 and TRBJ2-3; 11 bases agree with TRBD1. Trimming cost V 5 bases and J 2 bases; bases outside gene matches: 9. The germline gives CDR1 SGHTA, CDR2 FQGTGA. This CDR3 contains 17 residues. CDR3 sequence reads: CASSRTGQGAITDTQYF. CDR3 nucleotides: TGTGCCAGCAGCCGGACCGGACAGGGGGCGATCACAGATACGCAGTATTTT. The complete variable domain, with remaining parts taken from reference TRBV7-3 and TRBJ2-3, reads GAGVSQTPSNKVTEKGKYVELRCDPISGHTALYWYRQSLGQGPEFLIYFQGTGAADDSGLPNDRFFAVRPEGSVSTLKIQRTERGDSAVYLCASSRTGQGAITDTQYFGPGTRLTVL.

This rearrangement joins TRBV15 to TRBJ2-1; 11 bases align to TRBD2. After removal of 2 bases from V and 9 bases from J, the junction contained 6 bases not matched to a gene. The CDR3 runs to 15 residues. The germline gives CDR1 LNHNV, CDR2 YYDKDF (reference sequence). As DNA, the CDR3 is TGTGCCACCAGCAGACTAGCGGGGGGCCCAGGTGAGCAGTTCTTC. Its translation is CATSRLAGGPGEQFF. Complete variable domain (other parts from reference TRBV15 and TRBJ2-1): DAMVIQNPRYQVTQFGKPVTLSCSQTLNHNVMYWYQQKSSQAPKLLFHYYDKDFNNEADTPDNFQSRRPNTSFCFLDIRSPGLGDTAMYLCATSRLAGGPGEQFFGPGTRLTVL.

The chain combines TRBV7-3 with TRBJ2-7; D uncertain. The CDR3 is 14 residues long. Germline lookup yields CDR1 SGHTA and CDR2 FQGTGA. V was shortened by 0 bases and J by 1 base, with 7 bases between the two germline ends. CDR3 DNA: TGTGCCAGCAGCTTAACGGGCTCATCCTACGAGCAGTACTTC. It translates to CASSLTGSSYEQYF.

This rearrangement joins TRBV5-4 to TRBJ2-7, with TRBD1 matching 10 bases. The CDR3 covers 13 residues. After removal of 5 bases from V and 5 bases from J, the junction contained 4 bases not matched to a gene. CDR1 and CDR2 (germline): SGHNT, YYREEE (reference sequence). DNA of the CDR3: TGTGCCAGCAGGAGACAGGGGGCGGACGAGCAGTACTTC. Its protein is CASRRQGADEQYF.

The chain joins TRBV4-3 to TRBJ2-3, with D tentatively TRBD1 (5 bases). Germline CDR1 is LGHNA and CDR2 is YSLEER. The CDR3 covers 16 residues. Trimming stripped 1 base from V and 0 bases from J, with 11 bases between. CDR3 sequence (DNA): TGCGCCAGCAGCCAAGTTGGGGCCACTAGCACAGATACGCAGTATTTT. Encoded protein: CASSQVGATSTDTQYF.

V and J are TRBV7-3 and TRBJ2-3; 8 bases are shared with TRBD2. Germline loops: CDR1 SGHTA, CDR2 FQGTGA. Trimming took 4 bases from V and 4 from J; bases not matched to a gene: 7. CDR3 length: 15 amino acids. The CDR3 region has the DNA TGTGCCAGCAGCTCACCGGGACTAGTTCCAGATACGCAGTATTTT. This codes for CASSSPGLVPDTQYF.

CDR3 loop: CASSNQGGGELFF. The CDR3 region has the DNA TGTGCCAGCAGCAACCAGGGGGGTGGCGAACTGTTTTTT. The rearrangement links TRBV9 to TRBJ1-4, with 7 bases fitting TRBD1. CDR3 length: 13 amino acids. Trimming cost V 4 bases and J 12 bases; bases outside gene matches: 9. Germline V gene sequence: CDR1 SGDLS, CDR2 YYNGEE.

The DNA of the CDR3 is TGTGCCAGCAGTGAAAGGGCGGGAAATCAGCCCCAGCATTTT. Encoded protein: CASSERAGNQPQHF. This rearrangement joins TRBV2 to TRBJ1-5; D gene uncertain. Germline CDR1 is SNHLY and CDR2 is FYNNEI. The CDR3 runs to 14 residues. Trimming shortened V by 2 bases and J by 4 bases, and 9 bases separated the two germline ends.

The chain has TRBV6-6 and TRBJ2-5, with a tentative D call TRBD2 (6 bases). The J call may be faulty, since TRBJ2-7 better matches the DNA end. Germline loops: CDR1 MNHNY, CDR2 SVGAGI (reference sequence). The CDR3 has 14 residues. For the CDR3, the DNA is TGTGCCAGCACCGACCGGGAGTTTTTCTACGAGCAGTACTTC. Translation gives CASTDREFFYEQYF.

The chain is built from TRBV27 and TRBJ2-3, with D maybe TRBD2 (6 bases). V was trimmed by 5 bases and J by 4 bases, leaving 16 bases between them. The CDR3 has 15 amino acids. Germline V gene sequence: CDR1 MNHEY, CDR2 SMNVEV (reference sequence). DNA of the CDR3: TGTGCCAGCAGTGCACCGGGACTCAGGGCAGATACGCAGTATTTT. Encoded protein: CASSAPGLRADTQYF.

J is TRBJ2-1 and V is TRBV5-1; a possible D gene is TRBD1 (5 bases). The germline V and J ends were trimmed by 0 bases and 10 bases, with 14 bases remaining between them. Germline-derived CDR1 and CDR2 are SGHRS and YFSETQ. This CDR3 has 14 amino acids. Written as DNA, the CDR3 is TGCGCCAGCAGCTTGGGGCAGCCCCCAGGGGAGCAGTTCTTC. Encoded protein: CASSLGQPPGEQFF.

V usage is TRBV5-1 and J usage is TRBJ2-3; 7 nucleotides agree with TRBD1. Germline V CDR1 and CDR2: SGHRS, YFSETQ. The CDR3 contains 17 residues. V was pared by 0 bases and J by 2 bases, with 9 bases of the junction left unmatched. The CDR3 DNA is TGCGCCAGCAGCTTGGTCTCAGGACAGGCTTACACAGATACGCAGTATTTT. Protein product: CASSLVSGQAYTDTQYF.

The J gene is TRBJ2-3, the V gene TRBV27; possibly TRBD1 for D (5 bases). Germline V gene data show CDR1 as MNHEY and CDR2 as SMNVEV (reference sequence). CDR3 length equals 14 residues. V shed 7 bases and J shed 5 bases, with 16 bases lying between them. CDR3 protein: CASMASRVGDTQYF. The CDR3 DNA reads TGTGCCAGCATGGCCTCCAGGGTGGGAGATACGCAGTATTTT.

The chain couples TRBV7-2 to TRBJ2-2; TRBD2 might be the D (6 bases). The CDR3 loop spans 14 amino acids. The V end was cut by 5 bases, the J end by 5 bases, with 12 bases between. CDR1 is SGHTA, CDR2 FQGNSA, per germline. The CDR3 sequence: CASSTVLATGELFF. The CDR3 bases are TGTGCCAGCAGCACGGTACTAGCAACCGGGGAGCTGTTTTTT.

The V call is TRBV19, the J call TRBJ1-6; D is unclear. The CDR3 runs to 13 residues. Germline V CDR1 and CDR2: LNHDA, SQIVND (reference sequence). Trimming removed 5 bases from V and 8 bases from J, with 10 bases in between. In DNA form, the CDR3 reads TGTGCCAGTAGTGCCCGCGGATATTCACCCCTCCACTTT. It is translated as CASSARGYSPLHF. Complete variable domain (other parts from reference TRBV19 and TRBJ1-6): DGGITQSPKYLFRKEGQNVTLSCEQNLNHDAMYWYRQDPGQGLRLIYYSQIVNDFQKGDIAEGYSVSREKKESFPLTVTSAQKNPTAFYLCASSARGYSPLHFGNGTRLTVT.

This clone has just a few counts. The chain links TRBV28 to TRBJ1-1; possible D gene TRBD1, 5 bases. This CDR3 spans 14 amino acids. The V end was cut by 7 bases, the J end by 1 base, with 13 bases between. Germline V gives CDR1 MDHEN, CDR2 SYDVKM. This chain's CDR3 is CASKMLRANTEAFF. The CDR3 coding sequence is TGTGCCAGCAAAATGCTCAGGGCGAACACTGAAGCTTTCTTT.

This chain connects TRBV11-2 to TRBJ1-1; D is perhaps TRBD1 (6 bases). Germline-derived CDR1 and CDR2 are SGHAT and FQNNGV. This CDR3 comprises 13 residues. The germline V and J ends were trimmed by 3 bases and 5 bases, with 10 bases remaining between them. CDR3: CASSLGAGTEAFF. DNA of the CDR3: TGTGCCAGCAGCTTGGGGGCTGGGACTGAAGCTTTCTTT.